A selection of T cell receptor beta chains follows, all from one sample in a study of patients and donors after allogeneic stem cell transplantation. TCRdb reprocessed the RT-PCR reads with MiXCR, giving one entry per CDR3 protein. The table shows some 200,000 distinct CDR3 sequences, with about 40% occurring only once. Sequencing used blood, either unsorted or a sorted T cell fraction (not recorded which). All receptors derive from a human donor who was either an allogeneic HSCT recipient or a stem cell or donor lymphocyte infusion donor (not recorded which). It is not recorded whose cells these are; they may come from a transplant donor. Both conserved end residues are part of each CDR3. The D gene is left open where the match is weak. Clone size is given for some rows only: seen once, a few or many times, or a class if the clone is expanded.

CDR3aa: CASSDGTAYYGYTF
CDR3nt: TGTGCCAGCAGCGACGGGACAGCGTACTATGGCTACACCTTC
abundance: .
j_gene: TRBJ1-2
d_gene: TRBD1
v_gene: TRBV5-6

CDR3aa: CSVGQSSYEQYF
CDR3nt: TGCAGCGTCGGACAGAGCTCCTACGAGCAGTACTTC
abundance: few
j_gene: TRBJ2-7
d_gene: .
v_gene: TRBV29-1

CDR3aa: CASSGDIQYF
CDR3nt: TGTGCCAGCAGCGGGGACATTCAGTACTTC
abundance: .
j_gene: TRBJ2-4
d_gene: .
v_gene: TRBV9

CDR3aa: CASSLDGTGYYGYTF
CDR3nt: TGTGCCAGCAGCTTAGACGGGACAGGATACTATGGCTACACCTTC
abundance: few
j_gene: TRBJ1-2
d_gene: TRBD1
v_gene: TRBV7-8

CDR3aa: CASSLELAAADEQFF
CDR3nt: TGTGCCAGCAGTTTAGAACTAGCGGCCGCGGATGAGCAGTTCTTC
abundance: .
j_gene: TRBJ2-1
d_gene: TRBD2
v_gene: TRBV12-3/TRBV12-4

CDR3aa: CASSLNRGTTSGLYEQYF
CDR3nt: TGTGCCAGCAGCTTAAACAGGGGAACCACTAGCGGGCTCTACGAGCAGTACTTC
abundance: .
j_gene: TRBJ2-7
d_gene: TRBD2
v_gene: TRBV11-2

CDR3aa: CARSYSRQANSPLHF
CDR3nt: TGTGCCAGAAGTTACTCTCGACAGGCCAATTCACCCCTCCACTTT
abundance: .
j_gene: TRBJ1-6
d_gene: .
v_gene: TRBV6-5

CDR3aa: CASSPVGGTVTEAFF
CDR3nt: TGTGCCAGCAGCCCAGTGGGGGGGACTGTCACTGAAGCTTTCTTT
abundance: .
j_gene: TRBJ1-1
d_gene: .
v_gene: TRBV9

CDR3aa: CASSERLGGVQYF
CDR3nt: TGTGCCAGCAGTGAACGGCTAGGCGGGGTCCAGTACTTC
abundance: .
j_gene: TRBJ2-5
d_gene: .
v_gene: TRBV2

CDR3aa: CASSEYEETEAFF
CDR3nt: TGTGCCAGCAGTGAATATGAAGAGACAGAAGCTTTCTTT
abundance: .
j_gene: TRBJ1-1
d_gene: .
v_gene: TRBV25-1

CDR3aa: CASSPGQGDEAFF
CDR3nt: TGTGCCAGCAGTCCCGGACAGGGGGATGAAGCTTTCTTT
abundance: few
j_gene: TRBJ1-1
d_gene: TRBD1
v_gene: TRBV6-5

CDR3aa: CASRTAADTQYF
CDR3nt: TGTGCCAGCAGAACAGCGGCCGATACGCAGTATTTT
abundance: .
j_gene: TRBJ2-3
d_gene: .
v_gene: TRBV7-9

CDR3aa: CASQFTLSPLHF
CDR3nt: TGTGCCAGCCAGTTTACGCTATCACCCCTCCACTTT
abundance: .
j_gene: TRBJ1-6
d_gene: .
v_gene: TRBV28

CDR3aa: CASSVRTSGPQETQYF
CDR3nt: TGTGCCAGCAGCGTAAGAACTAGCGGGCCCCAAGAGACCCAGTACTTC
abundance: .
j_gene: TRBJ2-5
d_gene: TRBD2
v_gene: TRBV9

CDR3aa: CASSSGTFVYNEQFF
CDR3nt: TGTGCCAGCAGCTCGGGGACTTTCGTCTACAATGAGCAGTTCTTC
abundance: .
j_gene: TRBJ2-1
d_gene: .
v_gene: TRBV7-8

CDR3aa: CAIRDTSVYEQFF
CDR3nt: TGTGCCATCAGGGACACGAGTGTTTATGAGCAGTTCTTC
abundance: .
j_gene: TRBJ2-1
d_gene: .
v_gene: TRBV10-3

CDR3aa: CASSINEQYF
CDR3nt: TGTGCCAGCAGTATCAACGAGCAGTACTTC
abundance: .
j_gene: TRBJ2-7
d_gene: .
v_gene: TRBV28

CDR3aa: CASSYYEGRRTDTQYF
CDR3nt: TGTGCCAGCAGCTATTATGAGGGGAGGCGCACAGATACGCAGTATTTT
abundance: .
j_gene: TRBJ2-3
d_gene: .
v_gene: TRBV11-2

CDR3aa: CSVVGAVNTEAFF
CDR3nt: TGCAGCGTTGTTGGGGCCGTGAACACTGAAGCTTTCTTT
abundance: .
j_gene: TRBJ1-1
d_gene: .
v_gene: TRBV29-1

CDR3aa: CSVAGLETQYF
CDR3nt: TGCAGCGTTGCGGGTCTAGAGACCCAGTACTTC
abundance: .
j_gene: TRBJ2-5
d_gene: .
v_gene: TRBV29-1

CDR3aa: CASSSTGRGGGTEAFF
CDR3nt: TGTGCCAGCAGTTCCACGGGGAGGGGCGGTGGGACTGAAGCTTTCTTT
abundance: few
j_gene: TRBJ1-1
d_gene: .
v_gene: TRBV12-3/TRBV12-4

CDR3aa: CSARTPRADDYEQYF
CDR3nt: TGCAGTGCTAGAACACCCAGGGCCGACGACTACGAGCAGTACTTC
abundance: .
j_gene: TRBJ2-7
d_gene: .
v_gene: TRBV20-1

CDR3aa: CASSFGGNEKLFF
CDR3nt: TGTGCCAGCAGCTTCGGAGGGAATGAAAAACTGTTTTTT
abundance: few
j_gene: TRBJ1-4
d_gene: .
v_gene: TRBV7-9

CDR3aa: CASSIGSYEQYF
CDR3nt: TGTGCCAGCAGTATAGGTTCGTACGAGCAGTACTTC
abundance: .
j_gene: TRBJ2-7
d_gene: .
v_gene: TRBV2

CDR3aa: CASSYNTLAGVETQYF
CDR3nt: TGTGCCAGCAGCTACAACACTCTAGCGGGAGTGGAGACCCAGTACTTC
abundance: few
j_gene: TRBJ2-5
d_gene: TRBD2
v_gene: TRBV3-1

CDR3aa: CASSFIRNSPLHF
CDR3nt: TGTGCCAGCAGCTTTATTCGTAATTCACCCCTCCACTTT
abundance: .
j_gene: TRBJ1-6
d_gene: .
v_gene: TRBV5-6

CDR3aa: CASSYQGSGGYTF
CDR3nt: TGTGCCAGCAGTTATCAGGGTTCTGGTGGCTACACCTTC
abundance: .
j_gene: TRBJ1-2
d_gene: .
v_gene: TRBV28

CDR3aa: CSAPDPPAEAFF
CDR3nt: TGCAGTGCTCCGGACCCACCCGCTGAAGCTTTCTTT
abundance: .
j_gene: TRBJ1-1
d_gene: .
v_gene: TRBV20-1

CDR3aa: CASSVTGTRTVGELFF
CDR3nt: TGTGCCAGCAGTGTAACCGGGACTAGAACCGTCGGGGAGCTGTTTTTT
abundance: .
j_gene: TRBJ2-2
d_gene: TRBD2
v_gene: TRBV27

CDR3aa: CASSLGTGADEAFF
CDR3nt: TGTGCCAGCAGTTTAGGCACTGGGGCGGATGAAGCTTTCTTT
abundance: .
j_gene: TRBJ1-1
d_gene: .
v_gene: TRBV12-3/TRBV12-4

CDR3aa: CASSHYPNEQFF
CDR3nt: TGTGCCAGCAGCCACTACCCCAATGAGCAGTTCTTC
abundance: few
j_gene: TRBJ2-1
d_gene: .
v_gene: TRBV12-3/TRBV12-4

CDR3aa: CAWSVIGTNEKLFF
CDR3nt: TGTGCCTGGAGTGTTATAGGAACTAATGAAAAACTGTTTTTT
abundance: once
j_gene: TRBJ1-4
d_gene: .
v_gene: TRBV30

CDR3aa: CASSQEGSGSSTYEQYF
CDR3nt: TGTGCCAGCAGCCAGGAGGGTAGCGGGAGCTCGACCTACGAGCAGTACTTC
abundance: few
j_gene: TRBJ2-7
d_gene: TRBD2
v_gene: TRBV4-2

CDR3aa: CASSPVRGWQPQHF
CDR3nt: TGTGCCAGCAGTCCTGTCCGGGGCTGGCAGCCCCAGCATTTT
abundance: .
j_gene: TRBJ1-5
d_gene: .
v_gene: TRBV27

CDR3aa: CSVGRDGVNTEAFF
CDR3nt: TGCAGCGTTGGGAGGGACGGGGTGAACACTGAAGCTTTCTTT
abundance: few
j_gene: TRBJ1-1
d_gene: .
v_gene: TRBV29-1

CDR3aa: CASSPGGSRGYTF
CDR3nt: TGTGCCAGCAGCCCGGGGGGGAGTCGAGGCTACACCTTC
abundance: .
j_gene: TRBJ1-2
d_gene: .
v_gene: TRBV5-6

CDR3aa: CSAPTGVGTEAFF
CDR3nt: TGCAGTGCGCCGACCGGGGTCGGCACTGAAGCTTTCTTT
abundance: .
j_gene: TRBJ1-1
d_gene: .
v_gene: TRBV20-1

CDR3aa: CASSLTGGYREKLFF
CDR3nt: TGCGCCAGCAGCCTAACAGGGGGCTATAGAGAAAAACTGTTTTTT
abundance: .
j_gene: TRBJ1-4
d_gene: TRBD1
v_gene: TRBV4-3

CDR3aa: CATQFRAGPYGYTF
CDR3nt: TGTGCCACCCAGTTTAGGGCAGGCCCCTATGGCTACACCTTC
abundance: .
j_gene: TRBJ1-2
d_gene: .
v_gene: TRBV12-3/TRBV12-4

CDR3aa: CASSLAAGETYNEQFF
CDR3nt: TGTGCCAGCAGCTTAGCAGCGGGAGAGACCTACAATGAGCAGTTCTTC
abundance: .
j_gene: TRBJ2-1
d_gene: TRBD2
v_gene: TRBV7-8

CDR3aa: CSVERNEQFF
CDR3nt: TGCAGCGTGGAGCGCAATGAGCAGTTCTTC
abundance: few
j_gene: TRBJ2-1
d_gene: .
v_gene: TRBV29-1

CDR3aa: CASGQEGLTGETQYF
CDR3nt: TGCGCCAGCGGGCAGGAAGGACTCACCGGGGAGACCCAGTACTTC
abundance: few
j_gene: TRBJ2-5
d_gene: .
v_gene: TRBV5-1

CDR3aa: CASRPLLQGYGYTF
CDR3nt: TGTGCCAGCAGACCACTACTCCAGGGCTATGGCTACACCTTC
abundance: few
j_gene: TRBJ1-2
d_gene: .
v_gene: TRBV27

CDR3aa: CASSRRGRTEAFF
CDR3nt: TGTGCCAGCAGCCGCAGGGGGCGTACTGAAGCTTTCTTT
abundance: few
j_gene: TRBJ1-1
d_gene: TRBD1
v_gene: TRBV5-6

CDR3aa: CSVVNRENTGELFF
CDR3nt: TGCAGCGTTGTTAACAGGGAGAACACCGGGGAGCTGTTTTTT
abundance: few
j_gene: TRBJ2-2
d_gene: .
v_gene: TRBV29-1

CDR3aa: CASSLRTSLWNEQFF
CDR3nt: TGTGCCAGCAGCTTACGGACTAGCCTCTGGAATGAGCAGTTCTTC
abundance: .
j_gene: TRBJ2-1
d_gene: TRBD2
v_gene: TRBV7-8

CDR3aa: CASSQEDRGVGTEAFF
CDR3nt: TGTGCCAGCAGCCAAGAAGACAGGGGAGTCGGCACTGAAGCTTTCTTT
abundance: .
j_gene: TRBJ1-1
d_gene: TRBD1
v_gene: TRBV4-2

CDR3aa: CASSQTSGRAGELFF
CDR3nt: TGTGCCAGCAGCCAGACTAGCGGGAGGGCCGGGGAGCTGTTTTTT
abundance: .
j_gene: TRBJ2-2
d_gene: TRBD2
v_gene: TRBV13

CDR3aa: CATSSRYNTGELFF
CDR3nt: TGTGCCACCAGCAGTCGGTACAACACCGGGGAGCTGTTTTTT
abundance: .
j_gene: TRBJ2-2
d_gene: .
v_gene: TRBV15

CDR3aa: CATSDRDPNNEQFF
CDR3nt: TGTGCCACCAGTGACAGGGACCCGAACAATGAGCAGTTCTTC
abundance: .
j_gene: TRBJ2-1
d_gene: .
v_gene: TRBV24-1

CDR3aa: CASSLATLLQGRNEKLFF
CDR3nt: TGCGCCAGCAGCCTTGCGACCCTCCTACAGGGCCGTAATGAAAAACTGTTTTTT
abundance: .
j_gene: TRBJ1-4
d_gene: .
v_gene: TRBV4-1

CDR3aa: CASSPLPDSTTYNEQFF
CDR3nt: TGTGCCAGCAGCCCTTTACCGGACAGCACGACCTACAATGAGCAGTTCTTC
abundance: .
j_gene: TRBJ2-1
d_gene: .
v_gene: TRBV7-6